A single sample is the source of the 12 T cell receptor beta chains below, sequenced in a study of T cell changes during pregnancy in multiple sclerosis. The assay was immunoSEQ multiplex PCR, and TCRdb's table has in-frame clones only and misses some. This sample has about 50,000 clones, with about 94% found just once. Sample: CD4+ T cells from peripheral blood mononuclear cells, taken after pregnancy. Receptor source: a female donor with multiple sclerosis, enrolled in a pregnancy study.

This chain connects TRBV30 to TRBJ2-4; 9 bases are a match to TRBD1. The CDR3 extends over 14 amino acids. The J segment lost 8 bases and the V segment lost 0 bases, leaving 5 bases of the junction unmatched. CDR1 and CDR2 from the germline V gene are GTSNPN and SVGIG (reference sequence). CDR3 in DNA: TGTGCCTGGAGTGTACAGGGGGCGGTGGACATTCAGTACTTC. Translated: CAWSVQGAVDIQYF.

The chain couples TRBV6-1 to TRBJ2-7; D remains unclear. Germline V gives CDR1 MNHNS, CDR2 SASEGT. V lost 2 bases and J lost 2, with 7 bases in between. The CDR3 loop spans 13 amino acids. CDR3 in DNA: TGTGCCAGCAGTGAAAGAAGCCCCTACGAGCAGTACTTC. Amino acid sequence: CASSERSPYEQYF.

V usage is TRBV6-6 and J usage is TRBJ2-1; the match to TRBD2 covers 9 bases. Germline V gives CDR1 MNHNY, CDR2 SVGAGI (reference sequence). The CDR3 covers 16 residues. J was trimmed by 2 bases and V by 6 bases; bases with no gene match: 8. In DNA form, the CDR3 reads TGTGCCAGCAGACGCCAGCGGGAGGCCCCCTACAATGAGCAGTTCTTC. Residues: CASRRQREAPYNEQFF.

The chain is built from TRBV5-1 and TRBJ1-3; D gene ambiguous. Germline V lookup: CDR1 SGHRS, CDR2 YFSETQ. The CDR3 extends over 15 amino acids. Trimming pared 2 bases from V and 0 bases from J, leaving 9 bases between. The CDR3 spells CASSLEKLSGNTIYF. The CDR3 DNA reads TGCGCCAGCAGCTTAGAGAAGCTCTCTGGAAACACCATATATTTT.

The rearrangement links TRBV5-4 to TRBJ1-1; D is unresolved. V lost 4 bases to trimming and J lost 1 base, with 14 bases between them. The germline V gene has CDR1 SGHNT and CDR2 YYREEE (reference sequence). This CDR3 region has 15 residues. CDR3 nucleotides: TGTGCCAGCAGCCCCGGAACAGCCTGGAACACTGAAGCTTTCTTT. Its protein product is CASSPGTAWNTEAFF. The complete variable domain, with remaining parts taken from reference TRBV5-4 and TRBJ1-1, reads ETGVTQSPTHLIKTRGQQVTLRCSSQSGHNTVSWYQQALGQGPQFIFQYYREEENGRGNFPPRFSGLQFPNYSSELNVNALELDDSALYLCASSPGTAWNTEAFFGQGTRLTVV.

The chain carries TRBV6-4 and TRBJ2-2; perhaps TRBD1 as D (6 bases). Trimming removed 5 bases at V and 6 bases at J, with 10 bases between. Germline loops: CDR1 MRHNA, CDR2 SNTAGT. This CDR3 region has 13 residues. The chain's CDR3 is CASSTEGAGELFF. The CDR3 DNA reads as TGTGCCAGCAGTACAGAGGGGGCCGGGGAGCTGTTTTTT.

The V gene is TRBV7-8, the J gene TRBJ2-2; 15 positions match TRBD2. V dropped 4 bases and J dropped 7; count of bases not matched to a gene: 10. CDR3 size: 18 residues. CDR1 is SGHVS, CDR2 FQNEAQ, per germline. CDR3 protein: CASSSRTSGRVRVGELFF. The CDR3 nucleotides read TGTGCCAGCAGCTCCCGGACTAGCGGGAGGGTAAGGGTCGGGGAGCTGTTTTTT. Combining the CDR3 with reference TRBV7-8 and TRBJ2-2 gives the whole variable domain GAGVSQSPRYKVAKRGQDVALRCDPISGHVSLFWYQQALGQGPEFLTYFQNEAQLDKSGLPSDRFFAERPEGSVSTLKIQRTQQEDSAVYLCASSSRTSGRVRVGELFFGEGSRLTVL.

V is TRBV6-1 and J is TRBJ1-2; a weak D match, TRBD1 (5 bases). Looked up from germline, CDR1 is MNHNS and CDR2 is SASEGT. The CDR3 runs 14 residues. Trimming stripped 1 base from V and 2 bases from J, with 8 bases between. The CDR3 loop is CASSEGAGNYGYTF. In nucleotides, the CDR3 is TGTGCCAGCAGTGAAGGTGCAGGGAACTATGGCTACACCTTC.

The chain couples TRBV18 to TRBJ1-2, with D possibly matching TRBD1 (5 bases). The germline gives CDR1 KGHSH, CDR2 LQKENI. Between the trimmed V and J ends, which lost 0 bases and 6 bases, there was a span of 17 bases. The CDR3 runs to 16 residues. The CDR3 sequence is CASSPPAFQGLDGYTF. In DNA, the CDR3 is TGTGCCAGCTCACCACCAGCTTTTCAGGGTCTGGATGGCTACACCTTC.

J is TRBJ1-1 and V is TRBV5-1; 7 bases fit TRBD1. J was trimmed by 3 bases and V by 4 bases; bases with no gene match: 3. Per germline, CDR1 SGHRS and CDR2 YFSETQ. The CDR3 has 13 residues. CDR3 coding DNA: TGCGCCAGCAGCCTCAGGGGGGACACTGAAGCTTTCTTT. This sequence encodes CASSLRGDTEAFF. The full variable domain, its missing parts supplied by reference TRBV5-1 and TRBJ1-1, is KAGVTQTPRYLIKTRGQQVTLSCSPISGHRSVSWYQQTPGQGLQFLFEYFSETQRNKGNFPGRFSGRQFSNSRSEMNVSTLELGDSALYLCASSLRGDTEAFFGQGTRLTVV.

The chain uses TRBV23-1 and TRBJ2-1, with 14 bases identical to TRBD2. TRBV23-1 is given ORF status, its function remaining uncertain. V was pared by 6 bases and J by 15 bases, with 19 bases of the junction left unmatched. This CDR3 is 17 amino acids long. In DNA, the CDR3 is TGCGCCAGCAGCCCACCGGGACAGGGAGGGACTAGCGGGAGTTGGTTCTTC. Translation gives CASSPPGQGGTSGSWFF.

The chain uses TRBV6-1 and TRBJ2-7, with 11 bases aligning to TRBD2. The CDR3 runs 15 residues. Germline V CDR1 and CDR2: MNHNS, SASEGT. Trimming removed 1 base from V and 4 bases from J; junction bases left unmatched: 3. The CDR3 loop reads CASSEVRTSGYEQYF. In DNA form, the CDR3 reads TGTGCCAGCAGTGAAGTTAGGACTAGCGGGTACGAGCAGTACTTC.